This passage covers 20 T cell receptor beta chains from one sample sequenced in a study of blood T cell repertoires in COVID-19. Repertoires were generated with immunoSEQ multiplex PCR, while TCRdb's copy carries only in-frame clones and drops some. Seen here are 120,000 or so clones, 76% observed once, and the top ten hold more than 3.5%. Input material: peripheral blood. These receptors came from an elderly woman with acute or convalescent COVID-19.

The genes are TRBV30 and TRBJ2-3, with 11 bases matching TRBD2. Trimming at V came to 5 bases and at J to 3 bases, leaving 7 bases not matched to a gene. Germline lookup yields CDR1 GTSNPN and CDR2 SVGIG (reference sequence). The CDR3 length is 15 residues. The CDR3 DNA reads TGTGCCTGGGTCCCGACTAGCGGGATAACAGATACGCAGTATTTT. It codes for CAWVPTSGITDTQYF.

This chain uses TRBV30 with TRBJ2-7, with 7 bases lining up with TRBD1. J was trimmed by 3 bases and V by 3 bases; bases with no gene match: 11. This CDR3 contains 15 residues. The germline V gene encodes CDR1 GTSNPN and CDR2 SVGIG (reference sequence). The chain's CDR3 is CAWSTDREYRYEQYF. DNA of the CDR3: TGTGCCTGGAGCACAGACAGGGAATATCGCTACGAGCAGTACTTC.

The chain employs TRBV11-3 and TRBJ1-1, with 7 bases identical to TRBD1. Per the germline V gene, CDR1 is SGHNT and CDR2 is YENEEA. The trim removed 3 bases at V and 5 bases at J, leaving 3 bases unmatched. The CDR3 has 13 residues. The CDR3: CASSFAGGTEAFF. CDR3 nucleotide sequence: TGTGCCAGCAGCTTTGCAGGGGGTACTGAAGCTTTCTTT.

CDR3 amino acids: CASSSRSGRAGNEQFF. CDR3 nucleotides: TGTGCCAGCAGCTCCCGTAGCGGGAGGGCGGGGAATGAGCAGTTCTTC. The chain links TRBV7-9 to TRBJ2-1; 11 bases are a match to TRBD2. CDR1 SEHNR and CDR2 FQNEAQ come from the germline V gene (reference sequence). CDR3 length equals 16 residues. The V gene end was trimmed by 4 bases and the J gene end by 7 bases; junction bases not matched to a gene: 9.

There are a few counts of this clone. The chain links TRBV7-3 to TRBJ2-2; the D gene is possibly TRBD2 (6 bases). V lost 3 bases and J 0 bases, leaving 11 bases between the germline ends. The CDR3 runs 16 residues. Germline V gene lookup returns CDR1 SGHTA and CDR2 FQGTGA. CDR3 nucleotides: TGTGCCAGCAGCTTCTCGGGACTCCCGAACACCGGGGAGCTGTTTTTT. It codes for CASSFSGLPNTGELFF.

The V and J genes are TRBV5-5 and TRBJ2-5, with 13 bases aligning to TRBD2. This CDR3 is built from 15 residues. V lost 4 bases, J lost 13 bases, and 13 bases stayed unmatched. Germline CDR1 SGHKS, CDR2 YYEKEE (reference sequence). The CDR3 protein is CASSRDTSGRALGYF. CDR3 bases: TGTGCCAGCAGCAGAGATACTAGCGGGAGGGCCCTCGGGTACTTC.

The count of this clone is one. Here the CDR3 DNA reads TGTGCCAGTAGTACACCCCCGGGACTAGCGACCCACAATGAGCAGTTCTTC. Amino acids: CASSTPPGLATHNEQFF. The V and J genes are TRBV19 and TRBJ2-1; 10 bases fit TRBD2. The CDR3 loop spans 17 amino acids. The V segment lost 4 bases and the J segment 5 bases; nucleotides outside the gene matches: 11. CDR1 LNHDA and CDR2 SQIVND come from the germline V gene (reference sequence).

The chain uses TRBV2 and TRBJ1-4; D uncertain. Between the trimmed V and J ends, which lost 2 bases and 5 bases, there was a span of 6 bases. There are 13 residues in the CDR3. In germline, CDR1 is SNHLY, CDR2 FYNNEI. The CDR3 DNA follows: TGTGCCAGCAGTGAATCGGGGAATGAAAAACTGTTTTTT. This codes for CASSESGNEKLFF.

The chain uses TRBV19 and TRBJ2-3; 8 bases match TRBD2. Looked up from germline, CDR1 is LNHDA and CDR2 is SQIVND (reference sequence). The junction had 10 bases not matched to a gene; V was cut back by 8 bases and J by 0 bases. The CDR3 is made up of 16 amino acids. CDR3: CASRSGTTTSTDTQYF. The CDR3 nucleotides are TGTGCCAGTCGTAGCGGGACTACTACTAGCACAGATACGCAGTATTTT.

The chain uses TRBV3-1 (or the pseudogene TRBV3-2) and TRBJ1-4; no definite D call. The germline V gene has CDR1 LGHDT and CDR2 YNNKEL (reference sequence). V was cut by 4 bases and J by 4 bases, with 13 bases left in between. The CDR3 length is 15 residues. CDR3 nucleotides: TGTGCCAGCAGCCTTTACAGAGAAATTAATGAAAAACTGTTTTTT. Translating it yields CASSLYREINEKLFF.

The gene calls are TRBV11-1 and TRBJ1-1; D gene uncertain. Trimming removed 9 bases from V and 1 base from J, with 15 bases in between. The CDR3 consists of 14 residues. From germline, CDR1 is SGHAT and CDR2 FQDESV (reference sequence). This CDR3 reads CARSATHRNTEAFF. CDR3 coding DNA: TGTGCCAGGAGTGCGACACATAGGAACACTGAAGCTTTCTTT.

The chain is built from TRBV7-2 and TRBJ2-1; TRBD1 matches at 12 bases. V was clipped by 1 base and J by 8 bases; unmatched bases: 9. CDR1 is SGHTA, CDR2 FQGNSA, per germline. The length of the CDR3 is 17 residues. This chain's CDR3 is CASSLDTGTGGRDEQFF. DNA of the CDR3: TGTGCCAGCAGCTTAGATACTGGGACAGGGGGCAGGGATGAGCAGTTCTTC.

The rearrangement uses TRBV2 and TRBJ1-2; TRBD1 matches 9 bases. Germline V lookup: CDR1 SNHLY, CDR2 FYNNEI. V was clipped by 6 bases and J by 1 base; unmatched bases: 6. The CDR3 sequence is 15 residues long. Here the CDR3 reads CASSATGGGNYGYTF. The CDR3 DNA reads as TGTGCCAGCAGCGCTACAGGGGGCGGTAACTATGGCTACACCTTC. The full variable domain, completed using reference TRBV2 and TRBJ1-2, is EPEVTQTPSHQVTQMGQEVILRCVPISNHLYFYWYRQILGQKVEFLVSFYNNEISEKSEIFDDQFSVERPDGSNFTLKIRSTKLEDSAMYFCASSATGGGNYGYTFGSGTRLTVV.

This clone has a handful of counts. This chain connects TRBV30 to TRBJ2-3; 10 nucleotides align to TRBD2. Germline V gene sequence: CDR1 GTSNPN, CDR2 SVGIG (reference sequence). This CDR3 spans 16 amino acids. The ends lost 2 bases at V and 3 bases at J; junction bases unmatched: 8. CDR3 DNA: TGTGCCTGGAGTTTCTTCCAAGCGGGGGGGACAGATACGCAGTATTTT. This codes for CAWSFFQAGGTDTQYF.

The chain combines TRBV25-1 with TRBJ1-1; a weak D match, TRBD1 (6 bases). This CDR3 contains 14 residues. Trimming removed 4 bases from V and 4 bases from J, with 13 bases in between. From germline, CDR1 is MGHDK and CDR2 SYGVNS. CDR3 amino acids: CASSVQGRSTEAFF. The DNA for the CDR3 is TGTGCCAGCAGTGTCCAGGGGCGGAGCACTGAAGCTTTCTTT.

The CDR3 DNA reads as TGTGCCAGCGGCGGACGAGGGGGCAATGAAAAACTGTTTTTT. Translated: CASGGRGGNEKLFF. J is TRBJ1-4 and V is TRBV6-6, with TRBD1 matching 7 bases. Germline lookup yields CDR1 MNHNY and CDR2 SVGAGI (reference sequence). The CDR3 totals 14 residues. Trimming removed 8 bases from V and 5 bases from J; junction bases left unmatched: 8.

CDR3 in DNA: TGCGCCAGCAGCCAAGATCTGGCGGACAGGGTGCACACTGAAGCTTTCTTT. Translated, it gives CASSQDLADRVHTEAFF. This rearrangement joins TRBV4-1 to TRBJ1-1, with 8 bases matching TRBD1. Germline loops: CDR1 MGHRA, CDR2 YSYEKL. The V and J ends lost 0 bases and 3 bases, in that order; junction bases with no gene match: 9. The length of the CDR3 is 17 residues.

This chain uses TRBV18 with TRBJ1-6; TRBD1 agrees at 8 bases. The CDR3 loop spans 15 amino acids. Germline values: CDR1 KGHSH, CDR2 LQKENI. V shed 3 bases and J 5 bases; nucleotides not matched to a gene: 3. The CDR3 loop is CASSPDREDNSPLHF. Here the CDR3 DNA reads TGTGCCAGCTCACCGGACAGGGAGGATAATTCACCCCTCCACTTT.

The chain uses TRBV27 and TRBJ1-2; TRBD1 agrees at 8 bases. The CDR3 contains 14 residues. Trimming at V came to 5 bases and at J to 11 bases, leaving 13 bases not matched to a gene. CDR1 and CDR2 from the germline V gene are MNHEY and SMNVEV (reference sequence). The CDR3 DNA follows: TGTGCCAGCAGTCTCCACCGACAGGGGCTTCCTTACACCTTC. Its translation is CASSLHRQGLPYTF.

This sequence joins TRBV7-2 and TRBJ1-1; no definite D call. CDR3 length: 14 amino acids. Germline V gives CDR1 SGHTA, CDR2 FQGNSA. V was trimmed by 6 bases and J by 2 bases, leaving 13 bases between them. The CDR3 DNA sequence: TGTGCCAGCAGTCAAAGTCCGGGAAACACTGAAGCTTTCTTT. The encoded protein is CASSQSPGNTEAFF.